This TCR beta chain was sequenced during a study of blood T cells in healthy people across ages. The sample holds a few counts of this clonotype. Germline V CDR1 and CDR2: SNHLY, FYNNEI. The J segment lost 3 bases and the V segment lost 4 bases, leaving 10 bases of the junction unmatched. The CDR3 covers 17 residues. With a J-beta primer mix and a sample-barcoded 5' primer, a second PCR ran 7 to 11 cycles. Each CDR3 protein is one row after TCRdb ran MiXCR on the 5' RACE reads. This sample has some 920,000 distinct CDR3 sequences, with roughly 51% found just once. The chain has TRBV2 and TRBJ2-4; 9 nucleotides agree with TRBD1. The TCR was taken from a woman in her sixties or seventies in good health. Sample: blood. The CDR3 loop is CASSGHRDREVKNIQYF. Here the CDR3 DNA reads TGTGCCAGCAGTGGTCACCGGGACAGGGAGGTCAAAAACATTCAGTACTTC.